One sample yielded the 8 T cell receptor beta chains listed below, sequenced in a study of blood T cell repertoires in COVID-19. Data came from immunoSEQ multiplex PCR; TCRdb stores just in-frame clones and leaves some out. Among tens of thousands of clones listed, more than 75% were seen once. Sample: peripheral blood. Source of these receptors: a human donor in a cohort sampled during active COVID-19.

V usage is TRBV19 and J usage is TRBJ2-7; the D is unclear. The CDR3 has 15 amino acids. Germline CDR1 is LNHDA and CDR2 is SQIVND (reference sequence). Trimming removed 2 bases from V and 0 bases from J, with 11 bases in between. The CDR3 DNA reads TGTGCCAGTAGTATAAAATTCGTGAGCTCCTACGAGCAGTACTTC. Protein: CASSIKFVSSYEQYF.

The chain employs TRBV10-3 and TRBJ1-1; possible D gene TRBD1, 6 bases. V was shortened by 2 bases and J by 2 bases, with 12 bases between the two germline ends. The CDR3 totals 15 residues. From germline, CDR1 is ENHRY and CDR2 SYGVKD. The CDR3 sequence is CAISEQTGTNTEAFF. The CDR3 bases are TGTGCCATCAGTGAGCAGACAGGAACCAACACTGAAGCTTTCTTT.

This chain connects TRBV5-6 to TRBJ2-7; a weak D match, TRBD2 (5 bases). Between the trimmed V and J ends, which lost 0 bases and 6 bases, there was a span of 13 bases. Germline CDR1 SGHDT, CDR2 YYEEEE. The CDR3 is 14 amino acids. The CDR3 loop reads CASSLASSLVEQYF. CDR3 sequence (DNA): TGTGCCAGCAGCTTGGCCTCTAGCTTGGTCGAGCAGTACTTC.

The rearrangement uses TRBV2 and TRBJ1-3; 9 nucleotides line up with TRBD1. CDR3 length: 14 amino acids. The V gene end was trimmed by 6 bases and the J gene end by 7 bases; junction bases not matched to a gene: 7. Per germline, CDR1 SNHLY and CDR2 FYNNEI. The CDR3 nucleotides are TGTGCCAGCAGACGGACAGGGGTTTGGAACACCATATATTTT. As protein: CASRRTGVWNTIYF.

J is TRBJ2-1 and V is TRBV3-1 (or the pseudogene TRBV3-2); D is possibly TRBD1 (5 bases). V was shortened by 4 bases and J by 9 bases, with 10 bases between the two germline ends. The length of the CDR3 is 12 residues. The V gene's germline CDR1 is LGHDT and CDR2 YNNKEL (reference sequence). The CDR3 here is CASSLRVSEQFF. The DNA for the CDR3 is TGTGCCAGCAGCCTCAGGGTGAGTGAGCAGTTCTTC.

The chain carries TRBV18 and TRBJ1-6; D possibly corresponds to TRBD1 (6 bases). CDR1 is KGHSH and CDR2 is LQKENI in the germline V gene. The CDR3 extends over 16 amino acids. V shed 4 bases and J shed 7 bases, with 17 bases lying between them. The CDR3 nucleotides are TGTGCCAGCTCACGGGAAAACAGGGTGGCCAATTCACCCCTCCACTTT. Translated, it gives CASSRENRVANSPLHF. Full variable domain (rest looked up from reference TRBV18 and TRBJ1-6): NAGVMQNPRHLVRRRGQEARLRCSPMKGHSHVYWYRQLPEEGLKFMVYLQKENIIDESGMPKERFSAEFPKEGPSILRIQQVVRGDSAAYFCASSRENRVANSPLHFGNGTRLTVT.

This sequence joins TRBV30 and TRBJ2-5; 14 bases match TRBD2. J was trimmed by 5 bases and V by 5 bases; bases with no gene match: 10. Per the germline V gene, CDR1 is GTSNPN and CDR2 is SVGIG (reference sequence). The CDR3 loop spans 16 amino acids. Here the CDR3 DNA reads TGTGCCTGGGGTGGAAGACTAGCGGGGGGGCTTGAGACCCAGTACTTC. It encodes CAWGGRLAGGLETQYF.

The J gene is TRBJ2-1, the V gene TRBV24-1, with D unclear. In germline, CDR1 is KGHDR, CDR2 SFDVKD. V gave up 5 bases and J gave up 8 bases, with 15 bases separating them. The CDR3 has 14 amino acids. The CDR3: CATSAADGWDEQFF. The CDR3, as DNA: TGTGCCACCAGTGCGGCGGATGGTTGGGATGAGCAGTTCTTC.